This TCR beta chain derives from a study of cytomegalovirus exposure and HLA in healthy donors. Whole-study context: A prior analysis found about 110 million unique TCR beta sequences from some 190 million T cells.

It was with 60 Vbeta and 13 Jbeta primers that the PCR ran. Sequenced by immunoSEQ multiplex PCR; TCRdb stores in-frame clones only, minus some. The table records about 140,000 clones, over 75% of them present only once. The CDR3 has 15 residues. Trimming removed 5 bases from V and 7 bases from J; junction bases left unmatched: 9. Germline V gives CDR1 MRHNA, CDR2 SNTAGT. The receptor's source is a woman aged 40-49 years in good health and CMV-seronegative. The V and J genes are TRBV6-4 and TRBJ2-1, with TRBD2 matching 9 bases. The specimen was PBMCs. As DNA, the CDR3 is TGTGCCAGCAGTTCTAGCGGGGAGGGTCTAAATGAGCAGTTCTTC. Amino acid sequence: CASSSSGEGLNEQFF.